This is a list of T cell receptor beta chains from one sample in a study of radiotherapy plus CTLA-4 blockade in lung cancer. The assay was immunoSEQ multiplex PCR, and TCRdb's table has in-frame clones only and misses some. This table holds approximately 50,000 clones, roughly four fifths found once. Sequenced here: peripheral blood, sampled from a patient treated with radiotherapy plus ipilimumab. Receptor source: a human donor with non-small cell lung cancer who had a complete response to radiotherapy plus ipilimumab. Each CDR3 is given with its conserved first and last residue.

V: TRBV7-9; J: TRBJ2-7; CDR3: CASSQDRANEQYF
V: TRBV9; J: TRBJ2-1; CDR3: CASSVTYTTSSYNEQFF
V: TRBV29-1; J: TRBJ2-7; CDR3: CSVGIAGGPNEQYF
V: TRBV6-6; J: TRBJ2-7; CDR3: CASMTEITYEQYF
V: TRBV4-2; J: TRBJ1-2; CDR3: CASSQAAREVVGYTF
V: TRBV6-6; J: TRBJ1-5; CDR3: CASSYDINQPQHF
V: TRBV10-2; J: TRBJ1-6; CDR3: CASSRDRDNSPLHF
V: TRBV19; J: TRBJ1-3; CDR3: CATRDRGRSGNTIYF
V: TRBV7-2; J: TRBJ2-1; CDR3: CASSLIPGSLYNEQFF
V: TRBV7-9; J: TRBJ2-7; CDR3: CASSLEASEVVFGYEQYF
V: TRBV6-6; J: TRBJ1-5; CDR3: CASSRQLHQPQHF
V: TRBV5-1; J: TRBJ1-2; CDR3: CASSLAAREGYGYTF
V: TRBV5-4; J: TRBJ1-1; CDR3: CASSWGTALDTEAFF
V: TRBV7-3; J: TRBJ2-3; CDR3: CASSVDRNTDTQYF
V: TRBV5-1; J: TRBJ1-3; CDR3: CASSSGTARDTIYF
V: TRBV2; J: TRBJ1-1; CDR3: CASSSQGNTEAFF
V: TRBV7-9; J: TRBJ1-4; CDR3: CASSPKGDEKLFF
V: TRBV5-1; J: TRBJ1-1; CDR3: CASSLSAGRNEAFF
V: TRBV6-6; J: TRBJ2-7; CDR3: CASSYRDRLYEQYF
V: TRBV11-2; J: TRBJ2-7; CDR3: CASSFGTGLGEQYF
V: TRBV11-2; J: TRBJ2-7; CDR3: CASSLARGIGFFGQYF
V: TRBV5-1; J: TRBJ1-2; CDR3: CASSSPPGSYGYTF
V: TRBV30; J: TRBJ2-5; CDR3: CAWGPARETQYF
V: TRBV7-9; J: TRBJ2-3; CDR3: CATVGDPRGAPQYF
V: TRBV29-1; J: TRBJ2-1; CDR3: CSVGRDSLGGNEQFF
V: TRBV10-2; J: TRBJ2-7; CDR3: CASRRDRGGYEQYF
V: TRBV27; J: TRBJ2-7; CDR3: CASSRGGGSSYEQYF
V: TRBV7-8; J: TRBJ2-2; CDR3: CASLSAVTTGELFF
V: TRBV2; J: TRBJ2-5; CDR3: CASTEWGGRQETQYF
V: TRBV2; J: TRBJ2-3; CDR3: CARDRGITDTQYF
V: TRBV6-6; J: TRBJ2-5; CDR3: CASSYGWAETQYF
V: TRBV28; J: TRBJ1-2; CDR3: CASSLEQANYGYTF
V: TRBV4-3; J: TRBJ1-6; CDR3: CASSQELPGRTYNSPLHF
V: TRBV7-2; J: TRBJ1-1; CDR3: CASSLEGNTEAFF
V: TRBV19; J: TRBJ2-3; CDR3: CASMVAGGLGTQYF
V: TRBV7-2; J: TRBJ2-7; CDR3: CASSLAGTPSGEQYF
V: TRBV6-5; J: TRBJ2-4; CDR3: CASSYSRGGLVNIQYF
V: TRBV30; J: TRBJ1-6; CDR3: CAWTGNNSPLHF
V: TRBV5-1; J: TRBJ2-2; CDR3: CASSLRQGPGELFF
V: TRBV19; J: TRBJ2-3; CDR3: CASSDRGLRGTQYF
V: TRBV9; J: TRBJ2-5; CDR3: CASSVATSGGASGYEETQYF
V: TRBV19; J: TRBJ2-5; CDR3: CASSTDIPETQYF
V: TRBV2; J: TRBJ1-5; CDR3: CASSEAVREQPQHF
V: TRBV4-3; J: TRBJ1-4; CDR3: CASSQLGQGATNEKLFF
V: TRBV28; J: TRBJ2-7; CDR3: CASSTPGQGERYF
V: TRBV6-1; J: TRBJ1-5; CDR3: CASRPDRFDQPQHF